What follows are 27 T cell receptor beta chains derived from one specimen sequenced in a study of blood T cell repertoires in COVID-19. Produced via immunoSEQ multiplex PCR; TCRdb's table is partial and in-frame only. The sample shows approximately 91,000 clones, 80% of them seen only once. Source material: peripheral blood. These receptors were taken from a human donor in a cohort sampled during active COVID-19.

This chain connects TRBV6-5 to TRBJ1-5, with 8 nucleotides matching TRBD1. Germline V CDR1 and CDR2: MNHEY, SVGAGI. V lost 2 bases, J lost 2 bases, and 2 bases stayed unmatched. The CDR3 is made up of 15 amino acids. The CDR3: CASSYGGQGNQPQHF. CDR3 nucleotide sequence: TGTGCCAGCAGTTACGGGGGACAGGGCAATCAGCCCCAGCATTTT.

The chain is built from TRBV7-2 and TRBJ2-2; tentative D call: TRBD2 (5 bases). The CDR3 sequence is 14 residues long. The V gene lost 7 bases and the J gene lost 7 bases, with 16 bases spanning the gap. Germline V gives CDR1 SGHTA, CDR2 FQGNSA. The chain's CDR3 is CASTFQADGGELFF. Here the CDR3 DNA reads TGTGCCAGCACCTTCCAAGCGGATGGCGGGGAGCTGTTTTTT.

This chain joins TRBV28 and TRBJ2-7; D unclear. The V and J ends lost 6 bases and 9 bases respectively, with 12 bases between them. The CDR3 has 11 residues. Germline CDR1 MDHEN, CDR2 SYDVKM. CDR3: CASRQHERQYF. DNA of the CDR3: TGTGCCAGCAGACAACACGAGCGGCAGTACTTC.

The rearrangement joins TRBV11-2 to TRBJ2-1, with 10 bases identical to TRBD2. V lost 8 bases, J lost 4 bases, and 5 bases stayed unmatched. This CDR3 contains 14 residues. CDR1 is SGHAT and CDR2 is FQNNGV in the germline V gene. In nucleotides, the CDR3 is TGTGCCAGCTCGACTAGCGGGCCTTACAATGAGCAGTTCTTC. Translation: CASSTSGPYNEQFF.

The chain has TRBV5-5 and TRBJ1-2; tentative D call: TRBD1 (5 bases). Between the trimmed V and J ends, which lost 0 bases and 2 bases, there was a span of 8 bases. The CDR3 has 14 residues. The V gene's germline CDR1 is SGHKS and CDR2 YYEKEE (reference sequence). CDR3 DNA: TGTGCCAGCAGCTTGGGCGGGGACAACTATGGCTACACCTTC. It yields the protein CASSLGGDNYGYTF.

V gene TRBV6-5 combines with J gene TRBJ1-1, with D unresolved. The V and J ends lost 3 bases and 4 bases respectively, with 15 bases between them. Germline-derived CDR1 and CDR2 are MNHEY and SVGAGI. CDR3 size: 15 residues. The CDR3: CASSYLGRRGTEAFF. In DNA form, the CDR3 reads TGTGCCAGCAGTTATTTAGGCAGACGGGGCACTGAAGCTTTCTTT.

The chain has TRBV28 and TRBJ2-7, with D possibly matching TRBD2 (6 bases). The germline V gene has CDR1 MDHEN and CDR2 SYDVKM. The CDR3 has 14 amino acids. V lost 3 bases, J lost 3 bases, and 12 bases lay in between. Here the CDR3 DNA reads TGTGCCAGCAGTTTCCCCGGGACTTTCTACGAGCAGTACTTC. This gives the protein CASSFPGTFYEQYF. The full variable domain, its missing parts supplied by reference TRBV28 and TRBJ2-7, is DVKVTQSSRYLVKRTGEKVFLECVQDMDHENMFWYRQDPGLGLRLIYFSYDVKMKEKGDIPEGYSVSREKKERFSLILESASTNQTSMYLCASSFPGTFYEQYFGPGTRLTVT.

The V call is TRBV10-3, the J call TRBJ2-7; D not resolved. Germline CDR1 is ENHRY and CDR2 is SYGVKD. Trimming cost V 0 bases and J 5 bases, with 11 bases left between them. This CDR3 contains 14 residues. CDR3 sequence: CAISESIEIHEQYF. The CDR3 nucleotides are TGTGCCATCAGTGAGTCCATAGAGATCCACGAGCAGTACTTC.

The rearrangement joins TRBV11-3 to TRBJ2-7; 7 bases align to TRBD2. Germline-derived CDR1 and CDR2 are SGHNT and YENEEA. This CDR3 is 14 amino acids long. V lost 5 bases, J lost 3 bases, and 7 bases stayed unmatched. The CDR3 here is CASSLGGSGYEQYF. The CDR3 DNA reads TGTGCCAGCAGCCTCGGGGGGAGTGGCTACGAGCAGTACTTC. Using reference TRBV11-3 and TRBJ2-7 for the parts outside the CDR3, the full variable domain is EAGVVQSPRYKIIEKKQPVAFWCNPISGHNTLYWYLQNLGQGPELLIRYENEEAVDDSQLPKDRFSAERLKGVDSTLKIQPAELGDSAVYLCASSLGGSGYEQYFGPGTRLTVT.

CDR3 protein: CAWSPGGRGEQYF. DNA for the CDR3: TGTGCCTGGAGTCCCGGGGGGAGGGGCGAGCAGTACTTC. The chain is built from TRBV30 and TRBJ2-7; 7 nucleotides agree with TRBD2. Per the germline V gene, CDR1 is GTSNPN and CDR2 is SVGIG (reference sequence). This CDR3 spans 13 amino acids. Germline trimming cut 2 bases from V and 6 bases from J; bases unmatched to any gene: 7.

The chain is built from TRBV6-5 and TRBJ2-7; D is unclear. The CDR3 totals 12 residues. V was cut by 7 bases and J by 0 bases, with 7 bases left in between. Germline V lookup: CDR1 MNHEY, CDR2 SVGAGI. The CDR3 DNA follows: TGTGCCAGCACGATCGGCTCCTACGAGCAGTACTTC. It is translated as CASTIGSYEQYF.

In this sample, this clone turned up a few times. This chain connects TRBV2 to TRBJ1-5; the D is unclear. The V gene's germline CDR1 is SNHLY and CDR2 FYNNEI. Trimming removed 6 bases at V and 0 bases at J, with 9 bases between. This CDR3 comprises 14 residues. In DNA form, the CDR3 reads TGTGCCAGCAGGGAGGTCCATAGCAATCAGCCCCAGCATTTT. Translated, it gives CASREVHSNQPQHF.

Concerning this clone itself: Germline is not matched at one junction end, which may reflect a read error. V is TRBV6-2 or TRBV6-3 and J is TRBJ2-2; possibly TRBD2 for D (5 bases). The germline V gene has CDR1 MNHEY and CDR2 SVGEGT. The CDR3 runs 15 residues. In DNA, the CDR3 is TGTGCCAGCAGTTACTCGGAATCGTACACCGGGGTGCTGTTTTTT. Its protein is CASSYSESYTGVLFF.

In this sample, this clone turned up a few times. V usage is TRBV3-1 (or the pseudogene TRBV3-2) and J usage is TRBJ1-3, with 7 nucleotides matching TRBD1. Looked up from germline, CDR1 is LGHDT and CDR2 is YNNKEL (reference sequence). V dropped 4 bases and J dropped 0; count of bases not matched to a gene: 9. The CDR3 sequence is 17 residues long. DNA of the CDR3: TGTGCCAGCAGCCGATCGGGACAGCGGCACTCTGGAAACACCATATATTTT. This sequence encodes CASSRSGQRHSGNTIYF.

About this clone itself: Additional DNA sequences in this sample encode the identical CDR3. V and J are TRBV3-1 (or the pseudogene TRBV3-2) and TRBJ1-2; 7 bases fit TRBD1. Germline V CDR1 and CDR2: LGHDT, YNNKEL (reference sequence). After removal of 2 bases from V and 5 bases from J, the junction contained 8 bases not matched to a gene. This CDR3 comprises 15 residues. CDR3 protein: CASSQLDRAGYGYTF. The CDR3 bases are TGTGCCAGCAGCCAATTAGACAGGGCGGGGTATGGCTACACCTTC.

This clone was observed a handful of times. The chain recombines TRBV6-2 or TRBV6-3 with TRBJ2-4, with D possibly matching TRBD1 (5 bases). CDR1 and CDR2 from the germline V gene are MNHEY and SVGEGT. The V end was cut by 2 bases, the J end by 7 bases, with 12 bases between. The CDR3 has 14 amino acids. DNA for the CDR3: TGTGCCAGCAGTTACGTCTTGTCAGGGAACATTCAGTACTTC. It codes for CASSYVLSGNIQYF.

CDR3 bases: TGCGCCAGCAGAGCCCCTAGCGGGAGACTCTACGAGCAGTACTTC. It is translated as CASRAPSGRLYEQYF. The rearrangement uses TRBV10-1 and TRBJ2-7; TRBD2 aligns across 10 bases. Germline V CDR1 and CDR2: WNHNN, SYGVQD (reference sequence). The trim removed 6 bases at V and 3 bases at J, leaving 8 bases unmatched. The length of the CDR3 is 15 residues.

This chain connects TRBV2 to TRBJ1-1, with 8 nucleotides matching TRBD1. CDR3 size: 13 residues. V lost 6 bases, J lost 5 bases, and 5 bases stayed unmatched. CDR1 SNHLY and CDR2 FYNNEI come from the germline V gene. DNA of the CDR3: TGTGCCAGCAGGACCACAGGGGGTACTGAAGCTTTCTTT. Residues: CASRTTGGTEAFF.

In nucleotides, the CDR3 is TGTGCCAGCAGTCAGGGCGGCTATGGCTACACCTTC. This encodes CASSQGGYGYTF. The chain links TRBV2 to TRBJ1-2, with D maybe TRBD1 (5 bases). CDR3 length: 12 amino acids. The V gene's germline CDR1 is SNHLY and CDR2 FYNNEI. Trimming cost V 5 bases and J 4 bases, with 8 bases left between them.

The rearrangement links TRBV3-1 (or the pseudogene TRBV3-2) to TRBJ1-2; D unresolved. The CDR3 covers 15 residues. The germline V gene has CDR1 LGHDT and CDR2 YNNKEL (reference sequence). The V end was cut by 4 bases, the J end by 8 bases, with 20 bases between. As DNA, the CDR3 is TGTGCCAGCAGCCCTTCCCGGGAGAACGGGAGGGGCTACACCTTC. It yields the protein CASSPSRENGRGYTF.

This clone was detected once. The chain carries TRBV19 and TRBJ2-1; 10 positions agree with TRBD2. CDR1 is LNHDA and CDR2 is SQIVND in the germline V gene (reference sequence). The CDR3 contains 15 residues. V lost 5 bases to trimming and J lost 6 bases; unmatched junction nucleotides: 7. The DNA of the CDR3 is TGTGCCAGTAGTGACTCTAGCGGGAGTGGCAATGAGCAGTTCTTC. It codes for CASSDSSGSGNEQFF.

There are a few counts of this clone. The V and J genes are TRBV10-3 and TRBJ1-4; 7 positions match TRBD1. The trim removed 6 bases at V and 0 bases at J, leaving 1 base unmatched. Germline CDR1 reads ENHRY; CDR2 reads SYGVKD. The CDR3 covers 14 residues. The CDR3: CAISGQATNEKLFF. CDR3 in DNA: TGTGCCATCAGCGGACAGGCAACTAATGAAAAACTGTTTTTT.

J is TRBJ2-7 and V is TRBV6-1; 8 bases are a match to TRBD1. CDR1 and CDR2 from the germline V gene are MNHNS and SASEGT. Trimming removed 1 base from V and 6 bases from J; junction bases left unmatched: 5. The CDR3 contains 14 residues. DNA of the CDR3: TGTGCCAGCAGTGAAGGGGCAGGGGGCCGCGAGCAGTACTTC. Amino acids: CASSEGAGGREQYF.

The chain is built from TRBV20-1 and TRBJ1-4, with 7 bases aligning to TRBD1. Looked up from germline, CDR1 is DFQATT and CDR2 is SNEGSKA (reference sequence). J lost 8 bases, V lost 3 bases, and 9 bases had no gene match. This CDR3 is 14 amino acids long. The CDR3 DNA follows: TGCAGTGCTAGTGGACAGGTAGAAGACGAAAAACTGTTTTTT. It codes for CSASGQVEDEKLFF.

The chain couples TRBV28 to TRBJ1-5; a weak D match, TRBD1 (6 bases). Looked up from germline, CDR1 is MDHEN and CDR2 is SYDVKM. The ends were cut back, 4 bases at V and 5 bases at J, with 18 bases in the middle. The CDR3 loop spans 16 amino acids. The CDR3 DNA sequence: TGTGCCAGCAGTTCTGACCTTGGCAGGGGCTATCAGCCCCAGCATTTT. Amino acids: CASSSDLGRGYQPQHF. Full variable domain (remainder filled in from reference TRBV28 and TRBJ1-5): DVKVTQSSRYLVKRTGEKVFLECVQDMDHENMFWYRQDPGLGLRLIYFSYDVKMKEKGDIPEGYSVSREKKERFSLILESASTNQTSMYLCASSSDLGRGYQPQHFGDGTRLSIL.

This clone was observed a single time. The chain combines TRBV5-1 with TRBJ1-1; 7 bases line up with TRBD1. The V and J ends lost 4 bases and 1 base, in that order; junction bases with no gene match: 10. Germline values: CDR1 SGHRS, CDR2 YFSETQ. CDR3 length equals 16 residues. The CDR3 DNA follows: TGCGCCAGCAGCCCGGGACAGCTTAATCCGAACACTGAAGCTTTCTTT. It encodes CASSPGQLNPNTEAFF.

The J gene is TRBJ1-5, the V gene TRBV19, with 7 bases that match TRBD1. V shed 5 bases, J shed 4 bases, and the junction held 2 bases outside the gene matches. The length of the CDR3 is 13 residues. Germline CDR1 LNHDA, CDR2 SQIVND (reference sequence). The CDR3 spells CASSWDRNQPQHF. The CDR3 nucleotides read TGTGCCAGTAGTTGGGACAGAAATCAGCCCCAGCATTTT.